The 17 T cell receptor beta chains listed next were all sequenced from one sample in a study of OX40 agonist ivuxolimab in advanced cancers. Sequencing was performed with immunoSEQ multiplex PCR; in TCRdb, only in-frame clones are kept and a portion is missing. The table records about 12,000 clones, roughly 80% of them present only once. The input for sequencing was CD4+ or CD8+ T cells sorted from blood, taken in a trial of the OX40 agonist ivuxolimab. The receptor source for this set is an adult with an advanced solid tumor such as melanoma, head and neck, liver or kidney cancer.

This clone was seen a handful of times. One end of the junction varies from germline; a read error may be responsible. The chain carries TRBV6-4 and TRBJ1-6; no reliable D call. This CDR3 comprises 17 residues. Per the germline V gene, CDR1 is MRHNA and CDR2 is SNTAGT. The CDR3 loop is CASSYSPFASYNSPLHF. The CDR3 nucleotides read TGTGCCAGCAGTTACTCACCGTTTGCCTCCTATAATTCACCCCTCCACTTT.

The CDR3: CASSPHSDSNQPQHF. The CDR3 DNA reads as TGCGCCAGCAGCCCCCATAGTGATAGCAATCAGCCCCAGCATTTT. This chain links TRBV4-1 with TRBJ1-5; D is unresolved. V was trimmed by 4 bases and J by 0 bases, leaving 10 bases between them. The CDR3 runs to 15 residues. Looked up from germline, CDR1 is MGHRA and CDR2 is YSYEKL.

This chain links TRBV15 with TRBJ2-7; D ambiguous. The CDR3 covers 13 residues. The V and J ends lost 0 bases and 0 bases respectively, with 3 bases between them. CDR1 and CDR2 from the germline V gene are LNHNV and YYDKDF (reference sequence). CDR3 sequence reads: CATSREVSYEQYF. For the CDR3, the DNA is TGTGCCACCAGCAGAGAGGTCTCCTACGAGCAGTACTTC.

The chain recombines TRBV6-5 with TRBJ2-3, with D unresolved. Germline loops: CDR1 MNHEY, CDR2 SVGAGI. V was pared by 0 bases and J by 0 bases, with 10 bases between. The CDR3 is made up of 16 amino acids. This CDR3 is CASSYSSSFSTDTQYF. The CDR3 DNA reads as TGTGCCAGCAGTTACTCCTCCTCGTTTAGCACAGATACGCAGTATTTT.

The V call is TRBV11-2, the J call TRBJ1-1; D perhaps matches TRBD1 (6 bases). The CDR3 has 14 amino acids. Germline V gives CDR1 SGHAT, CDR2 FQNNGV. Trimming took 1 base from V and 4 from J, leaving 10 bases between them. The CDR3 DNA reads TGTGCCAGCAGCTTAGGAGGGGGATTCACTGAAGCTTTCTTT. It specifies CASSLGGGFTEAFF.

The CDR3 protein is CASSLGQNEQFF. DNA for the CDR3: TGTGCCAGCAGCTTAGGGCAGAATGAGCAGTTCTTC. The chain carries TRBV11-2 and TRBJ2-1; no clear D gene. The germline V gene has CDR1 SGHAT and CDR2 FQNNGV. CDR3 size: 12 residues. V dropped 1 base and J dropped 7 bases, with 5 bases sitting between them.

The chain is built from TRBV11-3 and TRBJ1-2, with TRBD1 identical over 8 bases. Looked up from germline, CDR1 is SGHNT and CDR2 is YENEEA. The V and J ends lost 5 bases and 2 bases, in that order; junction bases with no gene match: 4. The CDR3 extends over 14 amino acids. DNA for the CDR3: TGTGCCAGCAGCAAGACAGGGGTCAACTATGGCTACACCTTC. It translates to CASSKTGVNYGYTF.

Within the sample, this clone is medium-sized (0.01 to 0.1%). This chain uses TRBV27 with TRBJ1-5; TRBD1 might be the D (5 bases). Trimming removed 11 bases at V and 1 base at J, with 12 bases between. Germline lookup yields CDR1 MNHEY and CDR2 SMNVEV (reference sequence). CDR3 length: 13 amino acids. This chain's CDR3 is CAAGGPSNQPQHF. CDR3 DNA sequence: TGTGCCGCGGGGGGTCCCAGCAATCAGCCCCAGCATTTT.

In this sample, this clone turned up once. The V gene is TRBV4-1, the J gene TRBJ1-2; no definite D call. With 1 base removed from V and 5 bases from J, the gap between germline ends came to 11 bases. In germline, CDR1 is MGHRA, CDR2 YSYEKL. The CDR3 runs 14 residues. The CDR3, as DNA: TGCGCCAGCAGCCAAGGGCCAAAAGGGTATGGCTACACCTTC. Protein: CASSQGPKGYGYTF.

This clone was detected only a few times. V and J are TRBV7-2 and TRBJ2-1, with TRBD2 identical over 7 bases. J gave up 0 bases and V 4 bases, and 3 bases lay outside the gene matches. This CDR3 comprises 15 residues. Germline values: CDR1 SGHTA, CDR2 FQGNSA. For the CDR3, the DNA is TGTGCCAGCAGCTCACTAGCGTCCTCCTACAATGAGCAGTTCTTC. Translating gives CASSSLASSYNEQFF.

J is TRBJ2-5 and V is TRBV6-4; 11 bases fit TRBD2. Germline V CDR1 and CDR2: MRHNA, SNTAGT. V dropped 3 bases and J dropped 4; count of bases not matched to a gene: 4. The CDR3 consists of 15 residues. Here the CDR3 DNA reads TGTGCCAGCAGTGAACTAGCGGGAGCGGCAGAGACCCAGTACTTC. Protein product: CASSELAGAAETQYF.

The CDR3 loop is CASGLNDQSGYTF. In DNA form, the CDR3 reads TGTGCTAGTGGTTTAAACGACCAATCAGGCTACACCTTC. The rearrangement uses TRBV12-5 and TRBJ1-2; D not certain. Germline V CDR1 and CDR2: LGHNT, FRNRAP. The CDR3 totals 13 residues. Trimming cost V 3 bases and J 8 bases, with 13 bases left between them.

This clone was detected a few times. The gene calls are TRBV6-4 and TRBJ2-7; possibly TRBD2 for D (6 bases). V was cut by 3 bases and J by 7 bases, with 13 bases left in between. Germline-derived CDR1 and CDR2 are MRHNA and SNTAGT. This CDR3 has 13 amino acids. The CDR3 nucleotides are TGTGCCAGCAGTGAGCGGGACCAAGGGGAGCAGTACTTC. Its protein product is CASSERDQGEQYF.

The rearrangement joins TRBV5-5 to TRBJ1-4, with 8 bases matching TRBD1. This CDR3 has 15 amino acids. CDR1 is SGHKS and CDR2 is YYEKEE in the germline V gene (reference sequence). V gave up 4 bases and J gave up 5 bases; unmatched junction bases: 7. The CDR3 is CASSITGGLNEKLFF. CDR3 in DNA: TGTGCCAGCAGCATAACAGGGGGGCTCAATGAAAAACTGTTTTTT.

V gene TRBV6-1 combines with J gene TRBJ1-4, with D perhaps TRBD1 (5 bases). V lost 5 bases and J 0 bases, leaving 10 bases between the germline ends. There are 15 residues in the CDR3. The V gene's germline CDR1 is MNHNS and CDR2 SASEGT. As DNA, the CDR3 is TGTGCCAGCAGTTTGACAGAGTCAACTAATGAAAAACTGTTTTTT. It codes for CASSLTESTNEKLFF.

The CDR3 sequence is CASSYGEQFF. The CDR3 region has the DNA TGTGCCAGCAGTTACGGTGAGCAGTTCTTC. The rearrangement joins TRBV6-5 to TRBJ2-1, with D unresolved. The V gene lost 2 bases and the J gene lost 9 bases, with 2 bases spanning the gap. Germline loops: CDR1 MNHEY, CDR2 SVGAGI. The CDR3 spans 10 residues.

There are a few counts of this clone. The V gene is TRBV18, the J gene TRBJ2-7, with 7 bases aligning to TRBD2. The CDR3 spans 16 residues. Losses at the gene ends were 2 bases for V and 0 bases for J; bases not matched to a gene: 7. Per germline, CDR1 KGHSH and CDR2 LQKENI. Written as DNA, the CDR3 is TGTGCCAGCTCACCAGACCTAGCGGAGAGCTCCTACGAGCAGTACTTC. Translated: CASSPDLAESSYEQYF.